The entry below gives a single T cell receptor beta chain sequence along with its context. The target antigen is unknown. V was pared by 7 bases and J by 5 bases, with 8 bases between. This CDR3 spans 12 amino acids. In germline, CDR1 is SNHLY, CDR2 FYNNEI. The sample originates from a study of cytomegalovirus exposure and HLA in healthy donors. Study-wide results and limits: CMV serostatus was the only recorded immune exposure for donors.

PCR employed 60 Vbeta and 13 Jbeta primers. This table comes from immunoSEQ multiplex PCR, and its TCRdb copy is limited to in-frame clones, with some not included. The repertoire holds about 170,000 clones, with around three quarters as singletons. Source material: PBMCs. This clonotype was sampled from a woman in her 50s in good health and CMV-seronegative. This sequence joins TRBV2 and TRBJ1-4; perhaps TRBD1 as D (5 bases). The chain's CDR3 is CASNRGNEKLFF. The CDR3 DNA sequence: TGTGCCAGCAATAGGGGCAATGAAAAACTGTTTTTT.